This is a list of T cell receptor beta chains from one sample in a study of blood T cell repertoires in COVID-19. Sequencing used immunoSEQ multiplex PCR; TCRdb keeps in-frame clones, though not all of them. The table records about 200,000 clones, about 95% of them present only once. The sample was peripheral blood. These receptors all come from a man between 25 and 39 years old with COVID-19, enrolled during active disease. Both conserved end residues are part of each CDR3. The D gene is left open where the match is weak. Part of the rows lack a size; the others show once, few, many or a class for expanded clones.

TRBV7-9	-	TRBJ1-2	-	TGTGCCAGCAGTTCCGGGACACAGGTCAACTATGGCTACACCTTC	CASSSGTQVNYGYTF
TRBV15	-	TRBJ1-1	TRBD1	TGTGCCACCTACGCTCCAGGGGGCACTGAAGCTTTCTTT	CATYAPGGTEAFF
TRBV15	-	TRBJ1-2	TRBD1	TGTGCCACCAGCAGAGAAACCGGGACAGGGAGCTATGGCTACACCTTC	CATSRETGTGSYGYTF
TRBV7-6	-	TRBJ2-7	-	TGTGCCAGCAGCTTAGTAACAGGTCACTACGAGCAGTACTTC	CASSLVTGHYEQYF
TRBV6-5	-	TRBJ1-4	-	TGTGCCAGCAGGGAGGACAGAATTAATGAAAAACTGTTTTTT	CASREDRINEKLFF
TRBV2	-	TRBJ1-5	-	TGTGCCAGCAACATGGGGGGGGATCAGCCCCAGCATTTT	CASNMGGDQPQHF
TRBV3-1/TRBV3-2	-	TRBJ1-1	-	TGTGCCAGCAGCCAACAACAGGGAACCGACACTGAAGCTTTCTTT	CASSQQQGTDTEAFF
TRBV4-2	-	TRBJ2-3	-	TGTGCCAGCAGCCAAACCGGAGGCGGGATGACAGATACGCAGTATTTT	CASSQTGGGMTDTQYF
TRBV6-1	-	TRBJ1-4	TRBD1	TGTGCCAGCAGTGACCGGACAGGTGGAGGTGAAAAACTGTTTTTT	CASSDRTGGGEKLFF
TRBV28	-	TRBJ1-5	TRBD1	TGTGCCAGCAGTTTTATAGGACAGGGCCGGCAGCCCCAGCATTTT	CASSFIGQGRQPQHF
TRBV2	-	TRBJ1-1	-	TGTGCCAGCAGTGAAGCGTCTTTTCGGGCTTTCTTT	CASSEASFRAFF
TRBV10-2	-	TRBJ1-6	TRBD1	TGCGCCAGCAGTGATTTAGGGGGCGATAATTCACCCCTCCACTTT	CASSDLGGDNSPLHF
TRBV5-1	-	TRBJ1-1	-	TGCGCCAGCAGCTCCCGGGTGACTGAAGCTTTCTTT	CASSSRVTEAFF
TRBV5-4	few	TRBJ1-1	TRBD1	TGTGCCAGCAGCTTGGAGGGGGCTAGGAACACTGAAGCTTTCTTT	CASSLEGARNTEAFF
TRBV18	-	TRBJ1-2	TRBD1	TGTGCCAGCTCACAATTTCCGACAGGGGACAGTGGCTACACCTTC	CASSQFPTGDSGYTF
TRBV5-1	-	TRBJ1-4	-	TGCGCCAGCAGCTTGGACAGGGCTAATGAAAAACTGTTTTTT	CASSLDRANEKLFF
TRBV3-1/TRBV3-2	-	TRBJ1-2	TRBD1	TGTGCCAGCAGCCGGACAGGGGGCGAGAACTATGGCTACACCTTC	CASSRTGGENYGYTF
TRBV5-6	-	TRBJ2-7	TRBD1	TGTGCGAGCTCTCCGGGACAGAGCCCCTACGAGCAGTACTTC	CASSPGQSPYEQYF
TRBV7-9	-	TRBJ1-5	-	TGTGCCAGCGGGGTAGCGGACAATCAGCCCCAGCATTTT	CASGVADNQPQHF
TRBV4-2	-	TRBJ2-1	TRBD1	TGTGCCAGCAGCCCCCGGGCGACAGGGGGCGTCGTAGATGAGCAGTTCTTC	CASSPRATGGVVDEQFF
TRBV10-3	-	TRBJ1-4	-	TGTGCCATCAGTGAGTCGAAAGGTACAGGGAAAGAAAAACTGTTTTTT	CAISESKGTGKEKLFF
TRBV10-3	-	TRBJ2-3	-	TGTGCCATCAGTGAGGGCGGGGGCACAGATACGCAGTATTTT	CAISEGGGTDTQYF
TRBV12-5	-	TRBJ1-4	-	TGTGCTAGTGGTTTGGCCAGGGAAAAACTGTTTTTT	CASGLAREKLFF
TRBV6-5	once	TRBJ2-1	-	TGTGCCAGCAGTTACTTTAGCGGCGAGCAGTTCTTC	CASSYFSGEQFF
TRBV5-4	-	TRBJ2-5	-	TGTGCCAGCAGCTTGAACGGGGGGCGGGAGACCCAGTACTTC	CASSLNGGRETQYF
TRBV29-1	-	TRBJ1-3	TRBD1	TGCAGCGTTCGGGACAGCCTGGCTGGAAACACCATATATTTT	CSVRDSLAGNTIYF
TRBV19	-	TRBJ1-4	TRBD1	TGTGCCAGTAGCATCGGGACAGAAGCAACTAATGAAAAACTGTTTTTT	CASSIGTEATNEKLFF
TRBV6-5	-	TRBJ2-2	TRBD1	TGTGCCAGCAGCCAAGACAGGGATAGGACCGGGGAGCTGTTTTTT	CASSQDRDRTGELFF
TRBV4-2	-	TRBJ2-7	-	TGTGCCAGCAGCAGAGAGGCCCCGGACGAGCAGTACTTC	CASSREAPDEQYF
TRBV9	-	TRBJ1-3	TRBD1	TGTGCCAGCAGCTTTCTTCCGGGACAGGACACCTCGGCCGGAAACACCATATATTTT	CASSFLPGQDTSAGNTIYF
TRBV2	-	TRBJ2-7	-	TGTGCCAGCAGTGAAATGAGTTTTGCCTCCTACGAGCAGTACTTC	CASSEMSFASYEQYF
TRBV5-1	-	TRBJ2-5	TRBD2	TGCGCCAGCAGCTTGTTCAGCGGGGGGGCCGAGGAGACCCAGTACTTC	CASSLFSGGAEETQYF
TRBV6-5	-	TRBJ1-1	-	TGTGCCAGCAGCACTACGCCGGTCGACACTGAAGCTTTCTTT	CASSTTPVDTEAFF
TRBV7-7	-	TRBJ2-1	TRBD2	TGTGCCATCCCGGGGACTAGCGGGGGGGCCTATGAGCAGTTCTTC	CAIPGTSGGAYEQFF
TRBV7-3	-	TRBJ2-7	-	TGTGCCAGCAGCCCGCTTCAGGGCCACGAGCAGTACTTC	CASSPLQGHEQYF
TRBV9	-	TRBJ1-2	-	TGTGCCAGCAGCGCCCAGGGAGGTGGCTACACCTTC	CASSAQGGGYTF
TRBV3-1/TRBV3-2	-	TRBJ1-4	-	TGTGCCAGCAGCCCAATTGGTGCAGCGTCAGGGGAAAAACTGTTTTTT	CASSPIGAASGEKLFF
TRBV19	-	TRBJ2-5	-	TGTGCCAGTAGTATTGGGGGCGGGGAGACCCAGTACTTC	CASSIGGGETQYF
TRBV9	once	TRBJ2-3	TRBD2	TGTGCCAGCAGCGACGGGGGAGCGGGGGTTGCAGATACGCAGTATTTT	CASSDGGAGVADTQYF
TRBV27	-	TRBJ2-1	TRBD2	TGTGCCAGCAGTTCTAGCGGGGTCGACAATGAGCAGTTCTTC	CASSSSGVDNEQFF
TRBV5-1	-	TRBJ1-1	TRBD1	TGCGCCAGCAGCTCCGGGACAGGGGTCGCTGAAGCTTTCTTT	CASSSGTGVAEAFF
TRBV3-1/TRBV3-2	-	TRBJ2-7	TRBD1	TGTGCCAGCAGCCAAGATCCCGGGACAGGGGGGTACGAGCAGTACTTC	CASSQDPGTGGYEQYF
TRBV4-1	once	TRBJ2-3	TRBD1	TGCGCCAGCAGCCATTTCCCACACAGGGGGCGCGGGGTCCCAGATACGCAGTATTTT	CASSHFPHRGRGVPDTQYF
TRBV6-5	-	TRBJ1-1	TRBD1	TGTGCCAGCAGTCGCGACAGGGACGGGACTGAAGCTTTCTTT	CASSRDRDGTEAFF
TRBV6-5	-	TRBJ1-4	-	TGTGCCAGCAGCCGCACAGGGTCTATTGAAAAACTGTTTTTT	CASSRTGSIEKLFF
TRBV3-1/TRBV3-2	once	TRBJ2-2	-	TGTGCCAGCAGCCAAGCCCCCCGACTCACCACCGGGGAGCTGTTTTTT	CASSQAPRLTTGELFF
TRBV6-1	once	TRBJ1-4	-	TGTGCCAGCAGTGACGGGAGGACGACTAATGAAAAACTGTTTTTT	CASSDGRTTNEKLFF
TRBV27	once	TRBJ2-7	TRBD1	TGTGCCAGCAGTTTATTTGCAGGGGGCGAGCAGTACTTC	CASSLFAGGEQYF
TRBV12-3/TRBV12-4	-	TRBJ1-2	-	TGTGCCAGCAGACCTACAGTATCCTATGGCTACACCTTC	CASRPTVSYGYTF
TRBV6-5	-	TRBJ1-2	TRBD1	TGTGCCAGCACCCCCGCCCAGGGGGCGGGAGGCTACACCTTC	CASTPAQGAGGYTF
TRBV4-2	-	TRBJ2-5	TRBD2	TGTGCCAGCAGCCAAGATTTGCGGGGGAAAGAGACCCAGTACTTC	CASSQDLRGKETQYF
TRBV4-2	-	TRBJ1-2	-	TGTGCCAGCAGCCAAGGGTCCCCAGGTACTAACTATGGCTACACCTTC	CASSQGSPGTNYGYTF
TRBV3-1/TRBV3-2	-	TRBJ2-1	-	TGTGCCAGCAGCCTCGGACTCGACAACTACAATGAGCAGTTCTTC	CASSLGLDNYNEQFF
TRBV4-1	-	TRBJ1-2	TRBD1	TGCGCCAGCAGCCAATCCCACACAGGGGTCAATGGCTACACCTTC	CASSQSHTGVNGYTF
TRBV19	-	TRBJ2-1	-	TGTGCCAGTAGTATCAAGGGAGACAATGAGCAGTTCTTC	CASSIKGDNEQFF
TRBV3-1/TRBV3-2	-	TRBJ2-1	TRBD2	TGTGCCAGCAGCCAAGAAACTAGCGGGGGGGAGGAGTTCTTC	CASSQETSGGEEFF
TRBV5-1	-	TRBJ1-6	TRBD1	TGCGCCAGCAGCTCTCCAGGGGGTGATTCACCCCTCCACTTT	CASSSPGGDSPLHF
TRBV6-5	-	TRBJ1-2	TRBD1	TGTGCCAGCAGAACAGGGGAGTTAAACTATGGCTACACCTTC	CASRTGELNYGYTF
TRBV7-3	-	TRBJ1-6	-	TGTGCCAGCAGCCCAACAGGGAATTCGGGTTCACCCCTCCACTTT	CASSPTGNSGSPLHF
TRBV19	-	TRBJ2-3	TRBD2	TGTGCCAGTAAGGGAATAAGCGGGGGGCCTGGGAGAGATACGCAGTATTTT	CASKGISGGPGRDTQYF